This TCR beta chain was sequenced during a study of early T cells in non-severe SARS-CoV-2 infection. This clonotype was counted many times. TCRdb used MiXCR to reprocess the 5' RACE reads, holding one entry per CDR3 protein. Counted here are about 42,000 distinct CDR3 sequences, over 6% occurring once; the ten biggest clones make up approximately 5%. CDR1 is MNHEY and CDR2 is SMNVEV in the germline V gene (reference sequence). Trimming took 7 bases from V and 7 from J, leaving 25 bases between them. CDR3 length: 17 residues. The chain couples TRBV27 to TRBJ2-2, with D possibly matching TRBD2 (8 bases). Source material: whole blood. The sequence was obtained from an adult who was a healthcare worker with PCR-confirmed SARS-CoV-2 infection or an uninfected control (not recorded which). In nucleotides, the CDR3 is TGTGCCAGCACCCTTCTTCCAGGGGGTAGCGGGGTCGGGGAGCTGTTTTTT. This encodes CASTLLPGGSGVGELFF.